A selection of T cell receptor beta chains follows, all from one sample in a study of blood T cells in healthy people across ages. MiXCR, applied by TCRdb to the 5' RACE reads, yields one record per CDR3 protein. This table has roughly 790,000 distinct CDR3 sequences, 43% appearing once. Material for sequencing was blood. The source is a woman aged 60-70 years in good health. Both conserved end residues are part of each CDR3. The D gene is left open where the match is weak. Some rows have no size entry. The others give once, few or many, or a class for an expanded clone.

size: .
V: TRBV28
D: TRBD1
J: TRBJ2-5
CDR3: CASSPGGTGEQETQYF
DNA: TGTGCCAGCAGTCCAGGAGGGACAGGGGAACAAGAGACCCAGTACTTC

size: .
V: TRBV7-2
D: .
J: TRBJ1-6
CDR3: CASRRTASSYNSPLHF
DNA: TGTGCCAGCAGACGGACAGCGAGCTCCTATAATTCACCCCTCCACTTT

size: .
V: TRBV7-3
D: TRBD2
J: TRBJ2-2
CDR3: CASTRGLAGAGELFF
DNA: TGTGCCAGCACCCGAGGACTAGCGGGGGCCGGGGAGCTGTTTTTT

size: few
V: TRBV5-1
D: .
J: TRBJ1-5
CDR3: CASSAGGQGQPQHF
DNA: TGCGCCAGCAGCGCCGGGGGGCAGGGTCAGCCCCAGCATTTT

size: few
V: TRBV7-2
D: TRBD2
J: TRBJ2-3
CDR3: CASSLVPSGRTDTQYF
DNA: TGTGCCAGCAGCTTAGTTCCTAGCGGGAGGACAGATACGCAGTATTTT

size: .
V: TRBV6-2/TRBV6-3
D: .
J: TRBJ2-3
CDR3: CASRGGQARPSSTDTQYF
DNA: TGTGCCAGCAGGGGGGGACAAGCAAGACCCTCTAGCACAGATACGCAGTATTTT

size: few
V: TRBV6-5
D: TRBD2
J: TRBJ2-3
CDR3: CASNPTSGLFEDTQYF
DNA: TGTGCCAGCAACCCGACTAGCGGTCTTTTTGAGGATACGCAGTATTTT

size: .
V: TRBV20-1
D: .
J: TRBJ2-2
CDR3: CSARTGTANTGELFF
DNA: TGCAGTGCCCGAACCGGGACGGCGAACACCGGGGAGCTGTTTTTT

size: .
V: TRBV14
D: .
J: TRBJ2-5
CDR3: CASSQAARDETQYF
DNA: TGTGCCAGCAGCCAAGCTGCGAGGGACGAGACCCAGTACTTC

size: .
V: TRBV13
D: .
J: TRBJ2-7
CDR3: CASSTQDYDEQYF
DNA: TGTGCCAGCAGCACTCAAGACTATGACGAGCAGTACTTC